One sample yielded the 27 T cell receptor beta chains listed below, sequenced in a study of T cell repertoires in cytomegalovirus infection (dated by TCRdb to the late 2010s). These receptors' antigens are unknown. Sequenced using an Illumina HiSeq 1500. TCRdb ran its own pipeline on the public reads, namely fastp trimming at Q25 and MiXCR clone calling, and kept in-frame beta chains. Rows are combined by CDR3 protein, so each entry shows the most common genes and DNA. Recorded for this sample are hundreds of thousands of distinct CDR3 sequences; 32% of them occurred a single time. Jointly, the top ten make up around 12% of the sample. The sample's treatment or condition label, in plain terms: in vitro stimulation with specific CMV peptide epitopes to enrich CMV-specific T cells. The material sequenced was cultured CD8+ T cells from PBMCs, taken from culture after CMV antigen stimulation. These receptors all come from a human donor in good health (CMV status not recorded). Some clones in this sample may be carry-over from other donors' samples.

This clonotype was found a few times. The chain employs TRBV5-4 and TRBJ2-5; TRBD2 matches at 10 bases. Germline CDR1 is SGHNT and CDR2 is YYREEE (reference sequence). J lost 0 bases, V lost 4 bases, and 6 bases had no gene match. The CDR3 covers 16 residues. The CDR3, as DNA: TGTGCCAGCAGCCCTCTAGCGGGGGAAAACCAAGAGACCCAGTACTTC. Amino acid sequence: CASSPLAGENQETQYF.

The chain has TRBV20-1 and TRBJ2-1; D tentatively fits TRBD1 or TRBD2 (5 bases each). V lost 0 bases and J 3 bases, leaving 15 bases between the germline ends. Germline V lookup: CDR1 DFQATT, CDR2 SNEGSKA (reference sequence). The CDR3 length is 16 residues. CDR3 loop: CSARDLGGPFYNEQFF. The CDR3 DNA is TGCAGTGCTAGAGACCTTGGGGGTCCCTTCTACAATGAGCAGTTCTTC.

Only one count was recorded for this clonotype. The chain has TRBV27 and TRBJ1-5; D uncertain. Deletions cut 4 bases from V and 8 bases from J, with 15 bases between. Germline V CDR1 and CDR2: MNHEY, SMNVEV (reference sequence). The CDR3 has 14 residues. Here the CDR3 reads CASSSSDLRKPQHF. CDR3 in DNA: TGTGCCAGCAGTTCCTCGGACCTGCGGAAGCCCCAGCATTTT.

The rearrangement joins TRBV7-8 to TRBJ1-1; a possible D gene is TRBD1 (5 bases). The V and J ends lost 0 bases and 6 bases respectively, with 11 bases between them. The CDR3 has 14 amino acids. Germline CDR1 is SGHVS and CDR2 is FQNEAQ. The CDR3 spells CASSLAGRGAEAFF. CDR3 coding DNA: TGTGCCAGCAGCTTAGCCGGGAGAGGGGCTGAAGCTTTCTTT.

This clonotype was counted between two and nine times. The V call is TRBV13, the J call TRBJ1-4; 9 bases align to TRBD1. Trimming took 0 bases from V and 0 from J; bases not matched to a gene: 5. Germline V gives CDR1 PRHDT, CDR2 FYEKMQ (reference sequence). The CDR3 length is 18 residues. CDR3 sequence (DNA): TGTGCCAGCAGCTTAGGGTTGGACAGGGGAGCAACTAATGAAAAACTGTTTTTT. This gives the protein CASSLGLDRGATNEKLFF.

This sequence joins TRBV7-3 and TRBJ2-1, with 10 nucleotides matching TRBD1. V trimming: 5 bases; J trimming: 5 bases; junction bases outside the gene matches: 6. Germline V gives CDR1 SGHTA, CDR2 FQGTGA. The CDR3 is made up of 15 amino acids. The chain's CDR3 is CASSLFGQGDNEQFF. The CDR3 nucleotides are TGTGCCAGCAGCCTCTTCGGACAGGGGGACAATGAGCAGTTCTTC. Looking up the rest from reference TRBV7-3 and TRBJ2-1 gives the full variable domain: GAGVSQTPSNKVTEKGKYVELRCDPISGHTALYWYRQSLGQGPEFLIYFQGTGAADDSGLPNDRFFAVRPEGSVSTLKIQRTERGDSAVYLCASSLFGQGDNEQFFGPGTRLTVL.

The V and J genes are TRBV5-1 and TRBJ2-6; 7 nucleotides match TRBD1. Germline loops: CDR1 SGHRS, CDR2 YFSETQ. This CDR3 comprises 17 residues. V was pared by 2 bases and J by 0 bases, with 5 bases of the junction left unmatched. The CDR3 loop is CASSFLGQASGANVLTF. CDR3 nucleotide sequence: TGCGCCAGCAGCTTCCTAGGACAGGCCTCTGGGGCCAACGTCCTGACTTTC.

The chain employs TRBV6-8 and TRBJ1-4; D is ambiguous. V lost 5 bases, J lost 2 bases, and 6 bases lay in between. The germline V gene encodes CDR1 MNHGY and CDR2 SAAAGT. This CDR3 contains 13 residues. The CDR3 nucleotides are TGTGCCAGCAGTGACTTCACTAATGAAAAACTGTTTTTT. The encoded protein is CASSDFTNEKLFF.

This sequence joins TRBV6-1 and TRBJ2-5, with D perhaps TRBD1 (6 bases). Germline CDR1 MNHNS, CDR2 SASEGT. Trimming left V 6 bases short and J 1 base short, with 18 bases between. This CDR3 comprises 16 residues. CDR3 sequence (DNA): TGTGCCAGCAGACTATCGAAAGGACAGATCCAAGAGACCCAGTACTTC. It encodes CASRLSKGQIQETQYF.

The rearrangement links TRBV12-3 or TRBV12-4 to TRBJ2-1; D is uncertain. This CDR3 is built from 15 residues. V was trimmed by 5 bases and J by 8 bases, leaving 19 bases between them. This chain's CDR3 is CASSQRLPYSDEQFF. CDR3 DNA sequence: TGTGCCAGCAGTCAACGATTGCCGTACTCCGATGAGCAGTTCTTC.

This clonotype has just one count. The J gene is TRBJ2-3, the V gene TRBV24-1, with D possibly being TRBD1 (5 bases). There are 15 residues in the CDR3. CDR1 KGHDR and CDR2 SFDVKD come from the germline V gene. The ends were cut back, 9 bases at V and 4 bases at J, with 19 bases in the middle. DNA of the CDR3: TGTGCCACCGGAACAGGTACCCTCCGACCAGATACGCAGTATTTT. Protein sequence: CATGTGTLRPDTQYF.

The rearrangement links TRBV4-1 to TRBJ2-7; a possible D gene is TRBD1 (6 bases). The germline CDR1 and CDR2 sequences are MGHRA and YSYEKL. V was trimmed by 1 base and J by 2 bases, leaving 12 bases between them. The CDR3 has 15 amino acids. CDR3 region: CASSQAGGETYEQYV. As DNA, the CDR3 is TGCGCCAGCAGCCAAGCTGGGGGCGAAACCTACGAGCAGTACGTC.

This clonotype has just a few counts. The CDR3 loop is CASNPGTSGDDEQFF. The CDR3 DNA sequence: TGTGCCAGCAACCCAGGGACTAGCGGGGACGATGAGCAGTTCTTC. The J gene is TRBJ2-1, the V gene TRBV7-9; 13 bases line up with TRBD2. The CDR3 has 15 residues. Trimming at V came to 7 bases and at J to 8 bases, leaving 8 bases not matched to a gene. CDR1 and CDR2 (germline): SEHNR, FQNEAQ (reference sequence).

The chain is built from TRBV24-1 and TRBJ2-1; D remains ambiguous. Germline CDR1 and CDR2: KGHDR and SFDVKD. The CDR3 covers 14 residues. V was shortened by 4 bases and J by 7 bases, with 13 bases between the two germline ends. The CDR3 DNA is TGTGCCACCAGTGACCCGACTTTGGGGAATGAGCAGTTCTTC. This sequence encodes CATSDPTLGNEQFF.

CDR3 protein: CASSRDRKGASTGNTIYF. The CDR3, as DNA: TGTGCCAGCAGCCGGGACAGAAAGGGGGCCTCTACTGGAAACACCATATATTTT. The genes are TRBV5-6 and TRBJ1-3; 7 bases line up with TRBD1. The CDR3 spans 18 residues. J gave up 2 bases and V 4 bases, and 15 bases lay outside the gene matches. From germline, CDR1 is SGHDT and CDR2 YYEEEE.

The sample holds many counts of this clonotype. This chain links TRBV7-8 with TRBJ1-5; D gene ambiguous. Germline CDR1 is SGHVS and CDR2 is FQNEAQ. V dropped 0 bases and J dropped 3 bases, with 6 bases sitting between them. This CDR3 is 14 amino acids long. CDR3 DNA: TGTGCCAGCAGCTTAGCCCTCCTCAATCAGCCCCAGCATTTT. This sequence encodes CASSLALLNQPQHF.

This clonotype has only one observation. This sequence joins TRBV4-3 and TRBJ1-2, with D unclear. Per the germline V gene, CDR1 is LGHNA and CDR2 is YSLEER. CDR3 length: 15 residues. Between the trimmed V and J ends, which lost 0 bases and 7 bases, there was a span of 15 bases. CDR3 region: CASSQDQGYISGYTF. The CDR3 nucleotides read TGCGCCAGCAGCCAAGATCAAGGCTACATCAGTGGCTACACCTTC.

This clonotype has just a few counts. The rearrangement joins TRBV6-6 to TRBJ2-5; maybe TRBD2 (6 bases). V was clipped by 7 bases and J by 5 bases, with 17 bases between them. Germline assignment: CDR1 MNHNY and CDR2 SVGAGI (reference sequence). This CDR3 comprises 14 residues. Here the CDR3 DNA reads TGTGCCAGCACCGACTGGGGGGATAGGGAGACCCAGTACTTC. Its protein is CASTDWGDRETQYF.

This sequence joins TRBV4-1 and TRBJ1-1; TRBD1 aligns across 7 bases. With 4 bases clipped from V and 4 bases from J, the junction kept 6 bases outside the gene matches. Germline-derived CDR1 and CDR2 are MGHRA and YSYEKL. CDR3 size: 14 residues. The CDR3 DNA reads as TGCGCCAGCAGCCTCGGACAGGTCAGCACTGAAGCTTTCTTT. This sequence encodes CASSLGQVSTEAFF.

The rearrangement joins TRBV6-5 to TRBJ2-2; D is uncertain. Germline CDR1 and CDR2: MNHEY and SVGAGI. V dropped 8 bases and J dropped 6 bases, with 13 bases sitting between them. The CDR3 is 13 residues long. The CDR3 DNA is TGTGCCAGCGGGCAGGTCTATGCCGGGGAGCTGTTTTTT. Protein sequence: CASGQVYAGELFF.

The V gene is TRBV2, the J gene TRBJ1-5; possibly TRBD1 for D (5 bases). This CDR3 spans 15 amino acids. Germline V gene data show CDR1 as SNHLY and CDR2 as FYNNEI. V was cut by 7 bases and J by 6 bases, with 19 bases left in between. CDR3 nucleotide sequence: TGTGCCAGCACCTCCTGGGGTGGGGGTTCTCAGCCCCAGCATTTT. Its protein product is CASTSWGGGSQPQHF.

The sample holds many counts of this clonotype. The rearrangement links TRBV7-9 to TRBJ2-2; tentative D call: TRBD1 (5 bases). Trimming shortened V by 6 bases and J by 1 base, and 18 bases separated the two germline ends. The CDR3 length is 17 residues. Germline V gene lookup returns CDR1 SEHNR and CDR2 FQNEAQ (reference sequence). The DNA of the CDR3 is TGTGCCAGCAGGCCATCTGCAGGGTCATTGAACACCGGGGAGCTGTTTTTT. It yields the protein CASRPSAGSLNTGELFF.

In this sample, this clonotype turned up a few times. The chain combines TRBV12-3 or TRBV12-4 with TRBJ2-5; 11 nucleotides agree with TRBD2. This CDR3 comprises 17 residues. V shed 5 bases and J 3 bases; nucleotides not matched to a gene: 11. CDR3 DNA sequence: TGTGCCAGCAGTCTCCGGGCCCTAGCGGGGGGAAAAGAGACCCAGTACTTC. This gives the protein CASSLRALAGGKETQYF.

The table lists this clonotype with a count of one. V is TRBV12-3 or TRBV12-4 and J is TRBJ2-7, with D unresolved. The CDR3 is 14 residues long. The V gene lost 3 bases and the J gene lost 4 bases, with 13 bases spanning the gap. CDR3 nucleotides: TGTGCCAGCAGTTTCGGTGTCAGTGAATACGAGCAGTACTTC. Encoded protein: CASSFGVSEYEQYF.

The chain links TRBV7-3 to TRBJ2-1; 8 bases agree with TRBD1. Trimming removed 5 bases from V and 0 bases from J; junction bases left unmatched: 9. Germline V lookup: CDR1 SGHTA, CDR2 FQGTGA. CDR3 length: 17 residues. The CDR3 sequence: CASSQLGQGDSYNEQFF. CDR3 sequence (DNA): TGTGCCAGCAGCCAACTAGGACAGGGCGACTCCTACAATGAGCAGTTCTTC.

DNA of the CDR3: TGTGCCAGCAGTGAAACTGGGGGACAGGGTAATGAAAAACTGTTTTTT. This gives the protein CASSETGGQGNEKLFF. V is TRBV6-1 and J is TRBJ1-4; 9 nucleotides match TRBD1. Losses at the gene ends were 2 bases for V and 4 bases for J; bases not matched to a gene: 5. From germline, CDR1 is MNHNS and CDR2 SASEGT. The CDR3 loop spans 16 amino acids.

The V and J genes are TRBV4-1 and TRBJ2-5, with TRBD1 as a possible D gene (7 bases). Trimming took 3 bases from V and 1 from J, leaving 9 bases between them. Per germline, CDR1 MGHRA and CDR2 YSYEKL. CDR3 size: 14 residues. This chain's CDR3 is CASSQRDSQETQYF. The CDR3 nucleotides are TGCGCCAGCAGCCAGCGGGACAGCCAAGAGACCCAGTACTTC.